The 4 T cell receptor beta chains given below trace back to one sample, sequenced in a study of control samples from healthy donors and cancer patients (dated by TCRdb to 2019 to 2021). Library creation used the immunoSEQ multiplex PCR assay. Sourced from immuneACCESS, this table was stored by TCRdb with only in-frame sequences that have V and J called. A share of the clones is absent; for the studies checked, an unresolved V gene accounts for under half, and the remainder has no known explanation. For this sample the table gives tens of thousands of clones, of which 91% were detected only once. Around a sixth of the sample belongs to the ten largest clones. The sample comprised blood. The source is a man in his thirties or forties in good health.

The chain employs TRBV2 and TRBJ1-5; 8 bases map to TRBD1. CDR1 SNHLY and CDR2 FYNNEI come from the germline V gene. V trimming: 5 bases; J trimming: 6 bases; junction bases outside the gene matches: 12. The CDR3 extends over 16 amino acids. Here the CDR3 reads CASSLGQGEKRQPQHF. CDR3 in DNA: TGTGCCAGCAGTTTAGGACAGGGAGAAAAGCGTCAGCCCCAGCATTTT. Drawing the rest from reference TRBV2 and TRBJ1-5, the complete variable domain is EPEVTQTPSHQVTQMGQEVILRCVPISNHLYFYWYRQILGQKVEFLVSFYNNEISEKSEIFDDQFSVERPDGSNFTLKIRSTKLEDSAMYFCASSLGQGEKRQPQHFGDGTRLSIL.

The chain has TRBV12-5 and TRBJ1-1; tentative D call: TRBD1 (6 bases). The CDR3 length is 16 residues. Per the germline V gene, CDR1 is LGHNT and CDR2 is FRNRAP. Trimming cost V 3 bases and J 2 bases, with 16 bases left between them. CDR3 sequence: CASGFDGGHQNTEAFF. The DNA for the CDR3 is TGTGCTAGTGGTTTCGACGGGGGCCACCAAAACACTGAAGCTTTCTTT.

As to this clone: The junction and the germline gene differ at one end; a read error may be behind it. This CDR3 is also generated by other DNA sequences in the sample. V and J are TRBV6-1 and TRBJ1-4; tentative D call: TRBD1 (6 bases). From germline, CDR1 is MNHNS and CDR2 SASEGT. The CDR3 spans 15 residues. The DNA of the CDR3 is TGTGCCAGTAGTGAAGCAGACTGGACAGAGGAAAAACTGTTTTTT. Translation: CASSEADWTEEKLFF.

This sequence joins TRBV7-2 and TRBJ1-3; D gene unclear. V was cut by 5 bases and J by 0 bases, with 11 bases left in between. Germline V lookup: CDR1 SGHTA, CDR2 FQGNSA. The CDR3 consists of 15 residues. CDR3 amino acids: CASSLTVYSGNTIYF. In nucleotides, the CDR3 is TGTGCCAGCAGCCTTACTGTTTACTCTGGAAACACCATATATTTT. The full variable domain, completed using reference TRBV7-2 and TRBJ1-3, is GAGVSQSPSNKVTEKGKDVELRCDPISGHTALYWYRQSLGQGLEFLIYFQGNSAPDKSGLPSDRFSAERTGGSVSTLTIQRTQQEDSAVYLCASSLTVYSGNTIYFGEGSWLTVV.